These T cell receptor beta chains were read from a single sample in a study of blood T cell repertoires in COVID-19. Here immunoSEQ multiplex PCR was the method, and the copy in TCRdb shows in-frame clones only, minus some. The sample includes approximately 280,000 clones, roughly 89% of them seen just once. The sequenced material came from peripheral blood. Receptors originate from a man aged 35 to 55 with acute or convalescent COVID-19. CDR3s include the opening cysteine and the closing phenylalanine or tryptophan. Fields, in order: CDR3 protein, CDR3 DNA, J gene, V gene, D gene, clone size. The D gene is left open where the match is weak. Size is stated for part of the rows, as once, few or many counts, or as a class when the clone is expanded.

CASSSRDRYNSPLHF,TGTGCCAGCAGCTCCCGGGACAGGTATAATTCACCCCTCCACTTT,TRBJ1-6,TRBV5-5,TRBD1,once
CASSSPGTPESAFF,TGTGCCAGCAGTTCTCCGGGGACACCGGAATCAGCTTTCTTT,TRBJ1-1,TRBV6-5,NA,once
CASSSWTGGGFGTGELFF,TGTGCCAGCAGCTCGTGGACTGGCGGGGGGTTTGGCACCGGGGAGCTGTTTTTT,TRBJ2-2,TRBV7-9,TRBD2,few
CATSAYLNQPQHF,TGTGCCACCAGCGCTTACTTAAATCAGCCCCAGCATTTT,TRBJ1-5,TRBV15,NA,NA
CASSKGQYTDTQYF,TGCGCCAGCAGCAAGGGACAGTACACAGATACGCAGTATTTT,TRBJ2-3,TRBV5-1,TRBD1,few
CASSLEQGGGTEAFF,TGCGCCAGCAGCTTGGAACAGGGTGGTGGCACTGAAGCTTTCTTT,TRBJ1-1,TRBV5-1,NA,NA
CASSIVLQGARGYTF,TGTGCCAGCAGCATCGTACTCCAGGGGGCAAGAGGCTACACCTTC,TRBJ1-2,TRBV2,TRBD1,NA
CASSTQQGWSNQPQHF,TGTGCCAGTAGTACACAACAGGGATGGAGCAATCAGCCCCAGCATTTT,TRBJ1-5,TRBV19,NA,NA
CASSFTSGGADEQFF,TGCGCCAGCAGCTTTACTAGCGGGGGGGCGGATGAGCAGTTCTTC,TRBJ2-1,TRBV5-1,TRBD2,NA
CARTGEVKNSPLHF,TGTGCGCGAACAGGGGAGGTAAAAAATTCACCCCTCCACTTT,TRBJ1-6,TRBV6-4,TRBD1,NA
CASMANWGEKLFF,TGTGCCAGCATGGCTAATTGGGGCGAAAAACTGTTTTTT,TRBJ1-4,TRBV4-2,NA,NA
CASSNGAGNTEAFF,TGTGCCAGCAGCAACGGCGCGGGAAACACTGAAGCTTTCTTT,TRBJ1-1,TRBV7-3,NA,NA
CASSPQDWTAVGELFF,TGTGCCAGCAGCCCCCAGGATTGGACAGCCGTCGGGGAGCTGTTTTTT,TRBJ2-2,TRBV5-5,NA,once
CASSVRDRGSSPLHF,TGTGCCAGCAGCGTTAGGGACAGGGGAAGTTCACCCCTCCACTTT,TRBJ1-6,TRBV9,TRBD1,NA
CAWRQGKTEAFF,TGTGCCTGGAGACAGGGGAAAACTGAAGCTTTCTTT,TRBJ1-1,TRBV30,TRBD1,NA
CASSYRTADTYEQYF,TGTGCCAGCAGCTACCGGACCGCGGACACCTACGAGCAGTACTTC,TRBJ2-7,TRBV5-5,NA,many
CASSTGDKTGNTIYF,TGTGCCAGCAGTACTGGGGACAAAACTGGAAACACCATATATTTT,TRBJ1-3,TRBV6-6,NA,NA
CASSLGQGIGELFF,TGTGCCAGCAGCCTGGGACAGGGAATCGGGGAGCTGTTTTTT,TRBJ2-2,TRBV5-4,TRBD1,NA
CASSVEPDRPGNEKLFF,TGTGCCAGCAGCGTAGAACCCGACAGGCCCGGCAATGAAAAACTGTTTTTT,TRBJ1-4,TRBV7-2,NA,NA
CASRGGGTEAFF,TGCGCCAGCAGGGGTGGGGGGACTGAAGCTTTCTTT,TRBJ1-1,TRBV10-2,NA,NA
CASSSRGTGQINSPLHF,TGTGCCAGCAGCTCCCGCGGAACTGGACAGATTAATTCACCCCTCCACTTT,TRBJ1-6,TRBV7-9,NA,once
CASSLSGNQPQHF,TGTGCCAGCAGTTTATCAGGCAATCAGCCCCAGCATTTT,TRBJ1-5,TRBV12-3/TRBV12-4,NA,once
CASSEMVSSYNEQFF,TGCGCCAGCAGTGAGATGGTTAGCTCCTACAATGAGCAGTTCTTC,TRBJ2-1,TRBV10-1,NA,NA
CASSSLTGTYGYTF,TGTGCCAGCAGCTCGTTGACAGGGACCTATGGCTACACCTTC,TRBJ1-2,TRBV9,TRBD1,NA
CASSPGEGGAYGYTF,TGTGCCAGCTCCCCCGGAGAGGGGGGGGCCTATGGCTACACCTTC,TRBJ1-2,TRBV18,NA,NA
CASSQGQILHTNYGYTF,TGCGCCAGCAGCCAGGGACAGATTCTACATACTAACTATGGCTACACCTTC,TRBJ1-2,TRBV5-1,TRBD1,NA
CASSMGGDRKDEQYF,TGTGCCAGTAGTATGGGTGGGGACAGGAAAGACGAGCAGTACTTC,TRBJ2-7,TRBV19,TRBD1,NA
CASSLGLAVLSYEQYF,TGTGCCAGCAGCTTAGGCCTAGCGGTCCTCTCCTACGAGCAGTACTTC,TRBJ2-7,TRBV11-1,TRBD2,NA
CATSKSVNTEAFF,TGTGCCACCAGCAAGTCGGTGAACACTGAAGCTTTCTTT,TRBJ1-1,TRBV15,NA,NA
CASSLGDRGRNYGYTF,TGCGCCAGCAGCTTGGGAGACAGGGGGCGGAACTATGGCTACACCTTC,TRBJ1-2,TRBV5-1,TRBD1,NA
CASSDWANYNEQFF,TGTGCCAGCAGTGACTGGGCAAACTACAATGAGCAGTTCTTC,TRBJ2-1,TRBV2,NA,NA
CAWSPRGAGDLSANEKLFF,TGTGCCTGGAGTCCACGTGGAGCGGGGGATCTTTCTGCAAATGAAAAACTGTTTTTT,TRBJ1-4,TRBV30,NA,NA
CASSPQGAGTEAFF,TGTGCCAGCAGTCCACAGGGGGCGGGGACTGAAGCTTTCTTT,TRBJ1-1,TRBV6-5,TRBD1,NA
CASSLDLLGLGETQYF,TGTGCCAGCAGTTTAGACCTACTAGGTCTGGGGGAGACCCAGTACTTC,TRBJ2-5,TRBV21-1,NA,NA
CASSFGNQGTEAFF,TGTGCCAGCAGCTTCGGCAACCAGGGGACTGAAGCTTTCTTT,TRBJ1-1,TRBV7-3,NA,NA
CSASMSDYGYTF,TGCAGTGCTAGTATGTCCGACTATGGCTACACCTTC,TRBJ1-2,TRBV20-1,NA,NA
CASSGGWTGNTIYF,TGTGCCAGCAGCGGCGGCTGGACTGGAAACACCATATATTTT,TRBJ1-3,TRBV9,NA,NA
CASSQTGSNQPQHF,TGTGCCAGCAGCCAGACGGGTAGCAATCAGCCCCAGCATTTT,TRBJ1-5,TRBV3-1/TRBV3-2,NA,NA
CASSEQGGNTIYF,TGTGCCAGCAGTGAGCAGGGTGGAAACACCATATATTTT,TRBJ1-3,TRBV6-1,NA,NA
CASSSAYEQYF,TGTGCCAGCAGCTCCGCCTACGAGCAGTACTTC,TRBJ2-7,TRBV11-2,NA,NA
CASSRQGATYNEQFF,TGTGCCAGCAGCCGACAGGGGGCAACCTACAATGAGCAGTTCTTC,TRBJ2-1,TRBV9,TRBD1,NA
CASSPDREKSPLHF,TGCGCCAGCAGCCCCGACAGGGAGAAATCACCCCTCCACTTT,TRBJ1-6,TRBV5-1,TRBD1,NA
CASSSNLAKNIQYF,TGTGCCAGCAGCTCAAATTTAGCCAAAAACATTCAGTACTTC,TRBJ2-4,TRBV5-4,NA,NA
CASTQPGYGYTF,TGTGCCAGCACCCAGCCAGGCTATGGCTACACCTTC,TRBJ1-2,TRBV2,NA,NA
CASSGEMNTEAFF,TGTGCCAGCAGTGGGGAGATGAACACTGAAGCTTTCTTT,TRBJ1-1,TRBV2,NA,NA
CASTPGGPGGYTF,TGTGCCAGCACCCCGGGAGGCCCTGGGGGCTACACCTTC,TRBJ1-2,TRBV2,NA,once
CASSRDNGFDGYTF,TGCGCCAGCAGCCGGGACAACGGGTTCGATGGCTACACCTTC,TRBJ1-2,TRBV5-1,NA,NA
CASSQHAGGELFF,TGTGCCAGCAGCCAACACGCAGGCGGGGAGCTGTTTTTT,TRBJ2-2,TRBV3-1/TRBV3-2,NA,NA
CASGAGGSSGANVLTF,TGCGCCAGCGGAGCAGGGGGCAGCTCTGGGGCCAACGTCCTGACTTTC,TRBJ2-6,TRBV10-1,TRBD1,NA
CAWKVVLGAEAFF,TGTGCCTGGAAAGTTGTCCTAGGGGCTGAAGCTTTCTTT,TRBJ1-1,TRBV30,NA,NA
CAIGSEGTVRNTIYF,TGTGCCATCGGTAGCGAGGGCACGGTCAGAAACACCATATATTTT,TRBJ1-3,TRBV10-3,NA,NA
CASSPGGYSEKLFF,TGCGCCAGCAGCCCGGGGGGGTACAGTGAAAAACTGTTTTTT,TRBJ1-4,TRBV5-1,NA,NA
CASSQSTGTPTDTQYF,TGTGCCAGCAGCCAGTCAACCGGGACTCCCACAGATACGCAGTATTTT,TRBJ2-3,TRBV4-2,NA,once
CASSLDLAGSAFF,TGTGCCAGCAGCTTAGATCTTGCGGGTTCAGCTTTCTTT,TRBJ1-1,TRBV11-3,NA,few
CASSLQGRGYTF,TGTGCCAGCAGTCTTCAGGGGCGAGGCTACACCTTC,TRBJ1-2,TRBV12-3/TRBV12-4,NA,NA
CASSTTSGQGVYEQYF,TGTGCCAGCAGCACTACTTCGGGACAGGGCGTGTACGAGCAGTACTTC,TRBJ2-7,TRBV9,TRBD1,NA
CASGGDPLGVSPLHF,TGCGCCAGCGGAGGGGACCCCCTAGGGGTTTCACCCCTCCACTTT,TRBJ1-6,TRBV5-1,NA,NA
CASSLQGAGGYTF,TGCGCCAGCAGCTTACAGGGGGCCGGTGGCTACACCTTC,TRBJ1-2,TRBV5-1,TRBD1,NA
CASSDWTGGAEAFF,TGCGCCAGCAGTGATTGGACAGGGGGAGCTGAAGCTTTCTTT,TRBJ1-1,TRBV10-1,TRBD1,NA